This T cell receptor beta chain is drawn from a study of cytomegalovirus exposure and HLA in healthy donors. This clone has only one observation. This CDR3 is built from 14 residues. CDR1 and CDR2 from the germline V gene are SGHRS and YFSETQ. V was pared by 4 bases and J by 4 bases, with 7 bases of the junction left unmatched. The PCR was carried out with 60 Vbeta primers and 13 Jbeta primers. Method: immunoSEQ multiplex PCR; TCRdb's copy keeps in-frame clones and lacks some. The sample has about 59,000 clones; approximately 80% are singletons. The chain has TRBV5-1 and TRBJ1-1; 7 bases are shared with TRBD1. This TCR was recovered from a human donor in good health. Sequencing input: PBMCs. The CDR3 DNA sequence: TGCGCCAGCAGCATACAGGGGATATCCACTGAAGCTTTCTTT. Residues: CASSIQGISTEAFF.